The T cell receptor beta chain described here comes from a study of blood T cell repertoires in COVID-19. Background on the study: There were acute and convalescent COVID-19 samples, and they came from the United States, Italy and Spain. Sample material is recorded as cDNA or gDNA derived from T cells, B-cell-depleted T cells, or PBMCs.

As originally analysed: Quantification of nucleated cells was approximated via reference gene primer amplification. The protocol was immunoSEQ multiplex PCR, while the TCRdb copy is restricted to in-frame clones and leaves out a portion. V and J calls and clone size are as listed in that table; D and trimming were resolved from the DNA. The sample has some 80,000 clones; more than 75% are singletons. Trimming removed 3 bases from V and 3 bases from J; junction bases left unmatched: 3. Per the germline V gene, CDR1 is KGHSH and CDR2 is LQKENI. The CDR3 runs to 14 residues. Sequenced: peripheral blood. This TCR came from a human donor in a cohort sampled during active COVID-19. J is TRBJ1-1 and V is TRBV18; 8 bases are shared with TRBD1. The DNA of the CDR3 is TGTGCCAGCTCACCCCCGACAGGGGACACTGAAGCTTTCTTT. Translation: CASSPPTGDTEAFF.